The clone carrying this T cell receptor (beta chain) appeared once. The data stem from a study of blood T cell repertoires in COVID-19. Overall study: Nucleic acid was either cDNA or gDNA, and it came from T cells, B-cell-depleted T cells, or PBMCs.

Clones were sequenced by immunoSEQ multiplex PCR, and TCRdb holds only the in-frame ones, with some missing. The sample includes nearly 200,000 clones, 70% to 90% of them seen just once. From germline, CDR1 is SGHTA and CDR2 FQGNSA. The V and J ends lost 5 bases and 6 bases respectively, with 17 bases between them. The CDR3 covers 15 residues. This TCR came from a woman aged 40 to 55 who had recovered from COVID-19. Material for sequencing was peripheral blood. This chain links TRBV7-2 with TRBJ1-5; weak D call: TRBD1 (5 bases). CDR3 in DNA: TGTGCCAGCAGCCTCGGACGGGCGGGGGGTCAGCCCCAGCATTTT. This sequence encodes CASSLGRAGGQPQHF.